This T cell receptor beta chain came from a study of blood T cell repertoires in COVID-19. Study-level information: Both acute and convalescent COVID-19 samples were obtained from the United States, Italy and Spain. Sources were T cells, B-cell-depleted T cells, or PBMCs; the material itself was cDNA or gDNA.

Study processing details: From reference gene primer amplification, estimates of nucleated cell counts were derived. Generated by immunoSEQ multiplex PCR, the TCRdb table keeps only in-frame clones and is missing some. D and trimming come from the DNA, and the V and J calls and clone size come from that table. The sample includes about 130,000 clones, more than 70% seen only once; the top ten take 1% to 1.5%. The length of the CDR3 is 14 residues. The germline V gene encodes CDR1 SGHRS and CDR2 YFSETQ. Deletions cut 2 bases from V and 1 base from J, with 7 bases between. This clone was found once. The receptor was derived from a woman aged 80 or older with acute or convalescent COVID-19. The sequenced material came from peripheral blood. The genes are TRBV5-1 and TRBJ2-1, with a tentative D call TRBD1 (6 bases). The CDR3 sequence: CASSFGQSYNEQFF. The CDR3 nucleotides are TGCGCCAGCAGCTTTGGACAGTCCTACAATGAGCAGTTCTTC. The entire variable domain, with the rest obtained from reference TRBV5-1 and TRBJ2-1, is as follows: KAGVTQTPRYLIKTRGQQVTLSCSPISGHRSVSWYQQTPGQGLQFLFEYFSETQRNKGNFPGRFSGRQFSNSRSEMNVSTLELGDSALYLCASSFGQSYNEQFFGPGTRLTVL.